These 14 T cell receptor beta chains share one sample of origin, sequenced in a study of shared clonotypes between healthy human individuals. The naive CD8 subset, CD45RO-negative cells positively selected for CCR7, excluded terminally differentiated effector memory CD45RA+ cells. The repertoire was sequenced with immunoSEQ multiplex PCR; TCRdb's copy has only in-frame clones and lacks some. This sample has 700,000 to 950,000 clones, with just over 95% found just once. Sequenced material: naive CD8+ T cells sorted from blood. All receptors come from a man aged 25-45 years in good health.

The chain recombines TRBV27 with TRBJ2-5; 14 positions agree with TRBD2. The CDR3 is 15 amino acids. Germline CDR1 MNHEY, CDR2 SMNVEV (reference sequence). The J segment lost 4 bases and the V segment lost 8 bases, leaving 6 bases of the junction unmatched. In DNA, the CDR3 is TGTGCCAGCTCAACCGGGACTAGCGGGAGAGAGACCCAGTACTTC. Residues: CASSTGTSGRETQYF.

The chain links TRBV10-2 to TRBJ2-7; D could derive from TRBD1 or TRBD2 (6 bases each). Germline CDR1 is WSHSY and CDR2 is SAAADI. The germline V and J ends were trimmed by 0 bases and 3 bases, with 15 bases remaining between them. The CDR3 contains 16 residues. CDR3: CASSESWGQGGYEQYF. The CDR3 DNA reads TGCGCCAGCAGTGAGTCATGGGGGCAGGGAGGCTACGAGCAGTACTTC.

V is TRBV9 and J is TRBJ2-3; 8 nucleotides line up with TRBD2. The CDR3 runs 16 residues. Germline V gene sequence: CDR1 SGDLS, CDR2 YYNGEE. J was trimmed by 4 bases and V by 0 bases; bases with no gene match: 7. As DNA, the CDR3 is TGTGCCAGCAGCGTAGAGCCAGCGGGAGAGGCAGATACGCAGTATTTT. Protein sequence: CASSVEPAGEADTQYF.

This rearrangement joins TRBV27 to TRBJ1-2; 9 nucleotides line up with TRBD1. This CDR3 is built from 15 residues. V shed 6 bases, J shed 4 bases, and the junction held 9 bases outside the gene matches. Germline-derived CDR1 and CDR2 are MNHEY and SMNVEV (reference sequence). The DNA of the CDR3 is TGTGCCAGCAGGCCGGACAGGGGAGTTATCTATGGCTACACCTTC. Translated: CASRPDRGVIYGYTF.

V gene TRBV19 combines with J gene TRBJ2-1, with TRBD1 identical over 7 bases. Per germline, CDR1 LNHDA and CDR2 SQIVND (reference sequence). The CDR3 covers 17 residues. V lost 4 bases, J lost 4 bases, and 13 bases stayed unmatched. The CDR3 DNA reads TGTGCCAGTAGTACCGGGACAGCTCTCCGGGCATACAATGAGCAGTTCTTC. Its translation: CASSTGTALRAYNEQFF.

The chain is built from TRBV9 and TRBJ2-3, with a weak D call TRBD2 (5 bases). The V and J ends lost 0 bases and 1 base respectively, with 12 bases between them. Germline CDR1 reads SGDLS; CDR2 reads YYNGEE. The CDR3 length is 16 residues. Written as DNA, the CDR3 is TGTGCCAGCAGCGTAGGAATAGGGCGGGGCACAGATACGCAGTATTTT. This gives the protein CASSVGIGRGTDTQYF.

The chain is built from TRBV27 and TRBJ1-1, with D hard to call. This CDR3 is 16 amino acids long. Germline CDR1 and CDR2: MNHEY and SMNVEV (reference sequence). The V and J ends lost 6 bases and 1 base respectively, with 18 bases between them. CDR3 region: CASSTLRGASNTEAFF. The CDR3 nucleotides are TGTGCCAGCAGCACCCTCCGCGGTGCCTCGAACACTGAAGCTTTCTTT.

The rearrangement uses TRBV29-1 and TRBJ1-1, with a tentative D call TRBD1 (6 bases). Germline V gene lookup returns CDR1 SQVTM and CDR2 ANQGSEA. The ends were cut back, 5 bases at V and 3 bases at J, with 19 bases in the middle. This CDR3 contains 15 residues. The CDR3 here is CSVQNYREEDTEAFF. In nucleotides, the CDR3 is TGCAGCGTTCAGAACTACAGGGAGGAGGACACTGAAGCTTTCTTT.

The chain combines TRBV5-6 with TRBJ2-7, with 10 bases that match TRBD1. The CDR3 covers 14 residues. V trimming: 4 bases; J trimming: 3 bases; junction bases outside the gene matches: 4. CDR1 and CDR2 (germline): SGHDT, YYEEEE. Written as DNA, the CDR3 is TGTGCCAGCAGCGGAGGGACAGGGGACTACGAGCAGTACTTC. This sequence encodes CASSGGTGDYEQYF. The full variable domain, with the rest looked up from reference TRBV5-6 and TRBJ2-7, is DAGVTQSPTHLIKTRGQQVTLRCSPKSGHDTVSWYQQALGQGPQFIFQYYEEEERQRGNFPDRFSGHQFPNYSSELNVNALLLGDSALYLCASSGGTGDYEQYFGPGTRLTVT.

This clone has just one count. This sequence joins TRBV6-1 and TRBJ1-2, with D possibly TRBD1 on 6 matching bases. The ends were cut back, 0 bases at V and 5 bases at J, with 10 bases in the middle. The germline V gene has CDR1 MNHNS and CDR2 SASEGT. The CDR3 spans 14 residues. This chain's CDR3 is CASSEAQGSYGYTF. The DNA for the CDR3 is TGTGCCAGCAGTGAAGCTCAGGGGTCTTATGGCTACACCTTC.

The genes are TRBV5-5 and TRBJ2-1; TRBD2 aligns across 12 bases. Germline CDR1 is SGHKS and CDR2 is YYEKEE (reference sequence). CDR3 length: 14 residues. After removal of 0 bases from V and 9 bases from J, the junction contained 1 base not matched to a gene. The CDR3 here is CASSLGLAGAEQFF. In nucleotides, the CDR3 is TGTGCCAGCAGCTTGGGACTAGCGGGAGCTGAGCAGTTCTTC. Full variable domain (rest looked up from reference TRBV5-5 and TRBJ2-1): DAGVTQSPTHLIKTRGQQVTLRCSPISGHKSVSWYQQVLGQGPQFIFQYYEKEERGRGNFPDRFSARQFPNYSSELNVNALLLGDSALYLCASSLGLAGAEQFFGPGTRLTVL.

As concerns this clone: Other DNA sequences in this sample translate to the same CDR3. The chain uses TRBV27 and TRBJ2-7; D is unclear. There are 13 residues in the CDR3. In germline, CDR1 is MNHEY, CDR2 SMNVEV (reference sequence). The germline V and J ends were trimmed by 8 bases and 0 bases, with 11 bases remaining between them. CDR3 DNA: TGTGCCAGCGGCCTAGTTGGCTCCTACGAGCAGTACTTC. It encodes CASGLVGSYEQYF.

This clone is a singleton in its sample. The chain links TRBV11-2 to TRBJ2-3; weak D call: TRBD2 (6 bases). The V gene lost 5 bases and the J gene lost 0 bases, with 12 bases spanning the gap. Germline V gives CDR1 SGHAT, CDR2 FQNNGV. The CDR3 is 15 amino acids. CDR3 sequence (DNA): TGTGCCAGCAGCCGTATAGCGGAAAGCACAGATACGCAGTATTTT. This encodes CASSRIAESTDTQYF.

This chain links TRBV2 with TRBJ2-4; a weak D match, TRBD2 (6 bases). This CDR3 has 15 amino acids. Germline V gives CDR1 SNHLY, CDR2 FYNNEI. Trimming pared 1 base from V and 8 bases from J, leaving 15 bases between. CDR3 amino acids: CASSEGVEREDIQYF. For the CDR3, the DNA is TGTGCCAGCAGTGAAGGAGTGGAGAGGGAGGACATTCAGTACTTC.